The following is a T cell receptor (beta chain) sequence with its context. The antigen is not known. Germline V gene sequence: CDR1 SGHVS, CDR2 FQNEAQ. CDR3 size: 16 residues. J lost 9 bases, V lost 0 bases, and 8 bases had no gene match. These data belong to a study of cytomegalovirus exposure and HLA in healthy donors. As for the study in general: Drawn from HLA-typed donors, 80 million to 100 million unique TCRs were held in an early data release. General observations from the study: A list of around 150 TCR beta chains associated with cytomegalovirus was given. CMV serostatus was the sole immune exposure data available.

This PCR relied on a set of 60 Vbeta primers and 13 Jbeta primers. Only in-frame clones appear in the TCRdb table, and some are missing; sequencing was by immunoSEQ multiplex PCR. The repertoire consists of roughly 290,000 clones, with roughly 80% occurring once and the leading ten covering about 0.3%. The sample comprised PBMCs. This receptor was obtained from a girl under 10 years old in good health and CMV-seronegative. V gene TRBV7-8 combines with J gene TRBJ2-1; TRBD2 matches 10 bases. This CDR3 reads CASSLAERGGVSEQFF. CDR3 coding DNA: TGTGCCAGCAGCTTAGCCGAGCGGGGGGGGGTAAGTGAGCAGTTCTTC.